This TCR beta chain was recovered during a study of blood T cell repertoires in COVID-19 (dated by TCRdb to 2018 to 2021). For the wider study: Samples from collaborators originated in the United States, Italy and Spain and spanned both the acute and convalescent phases of COVID-19. Samples came from the ongoing ImmuneRACE study (first 160 participants) plus 1,254 subjects from 6 global collaborators. Deeply sampled blood TCRbeta repertoires from subjects exposed to, actively infected with, or recovered from COVID-19 were included in the dataset. HLA class I and class II types, where available, came from metadata supplied by the sample provider rather than from assay-based typing. Nearly every sample came with metadata listing a de-identified subject ID, COVID-19 status, age in years and sex. The material from the prospective study consisted of cDNA or gDNA derived from T cells, B-cell-depleted T cells, or PBMCs. The repertoires were released in a freely available public database intended as a resource for research on the immune response to SARS-CoV-2. Broader findings and caveats from the paper: The amount of clinical and demographic metadata varied by source and participant and was provided uncurated.

A note on this clone: Its antigen is unknown. One base away there is no much larger clone; base qualities are not given.

The CDR3, cysteine through phenylalanine, is 15 amino acids long. Only CDR3 DNA is held: 45 bases, read in frame from base 1. Relative to germline, V is 0 bases shorter and J is 8 bases shorter, with 17 bases between their ends. Per the germline V gene, SGHDT is the CDR1 and YYEEEE is the CDR2. Samples from volunteer blood donors who had recovered from COVID-19 were contributed by a second Seattle source. Whole blood was collected in K2EDTA tubes by collaborating institutions according to the institutions' own protocols. For TCRbeta analysis, collaborators shipped samples in one of three forms: frozen whole blood, isolated PBMCs, or DNA extracted from either of those sample types. The immunoSEQ Assay, a bias-controlled multiplex PCR, was used to amplify TCRbeta CDR3 regions from genomic DNA. The published analysis was carried out like this. The number of nucleated cells in each sample was estimated from the amplification of reference gene primers within the assay. Sequence reads were collapsed and filtered to measure the absolute abundance of every unique TCRbeta CDR3 rearrangement. For each sample, productive Simpson clonality was calculated as the square root of Simpson's diversity index across productive rearrangements. TCRdb carries this immuneACCESS record with in-frame sequences only. Its versions omit some clonotypes, under half of them owing to an unresolved V gene in the studies checked, with the rest unexplained. V and J calls and clone size are as listed in that table; D and trimming were resolved from the DNA. In all, the sample holds about 240,000 clones, and around 85% of those were seen once. About 3.1% of the sample goes to the ten largest clones.

Here the chain combines TRBV5-6 and TRBJ1-2; the D gene assignment is ambiguous. This receptor was obtained from a woman in her twenties or thirties who had recovered from COVID-19. The material sequenced was peripheral blood. CDR3 protein: CASSLDRRAPEGYTF. The DNA reads as follows: TGTGCCAGCAGCTTGGATCGGCGGGCGCCCGAGGGCTACACCTTC.